The present TCR beta chain was sequenced within a study of T cells in narcolepsy. Trimming removed 0 bases from V and 1 base from J, with 9 bases in between. The germline gives CDR1 MNHNS, CDR2 SASEGT. The CDR3 runs 15 residues. Sequenced by immunoSEQ multiplex PCR; TCRdb stores in-frame clones only, minus some. The sample includes approximately 25,000 clones, approximately 80% of them seen just once. This clonotype was obtained from a human donor with narcolepsy. This chain connects TRBV6-1 to TRBJ1-1, with D unresolved. Material for sequencing was CD45RA- memory CD4+ T cells from PBMCs. The CDR3 protein is CASSEAVRGNTEAFF. DNA of the CDR3: TGTGCCAGCAGTGAAGCCGTTCGGGGGAACACTGAAGCTTTCTTT.